This entry concerns a single TCR beta chain. This record belongs to a study of T-cell memory formation after mild COVID-19. This CDR3 is built from 15 residues. Between the trimmed V and J ends, which lost 6 bases and 4 bases, there was a span of 16 bases. The germline CDR1 and CDR2 sequences are MNHNS and SASEGT. TCRdb re-derived calls from the 5' RACE reads in MiXCR, one entry per CDR3 protein. This table has some 410,000 distinct CDR3 sequences, around 22% appearing once. The chain recombines TRBV6-1 with TRBJ1-5, with a possible D match to TRBD1 (5 bases). The specimen was PBMCs or a T cell subset sorted from them (not recorded which). The receptor's source is an adult woman who had mild COVID-19 (a few samples of this study predate the infection). Cell type and time point are not known. CDR3 region: CASRAGKRGNQPQHF. CDR3 DNA sequence: TGTGCCAGCAGGGCAGGGAAGCGTGGAAATCAGCCCCAGCATTTT.